These 30 T cell receptor beta chains came from one sample sequenced in a study of T cells in Graves' hyperthyroidism and ophthalmopathy. Amplification of TCR beta CDR3 regions used RNA as the template. The TCR CDR3 first-round RT-PCR relied on the HTBI primer set. TCRdb reanalysed the multiplex PCR reads using MiXCR and keeps one entry per CDR3 protein. The table shows 300,000 to 450,000 distinct CDR3 sequences, with more than 11% occurring only once. Sample: blood. These receptors came from a woman in her sixties with Graves' hyperthyroidism.

The chain recombines TRBV19 with TRBJ2-7; TRBD2 matches at 8 bases. The V gene end was trimmed by 7 bases and the J gene end by 4 bases; junction bases not matched to a gene: 15. This CDR3 region has 16 residues. The germline gives CDR1 LNHDA, CDR2 SQIVND (reference sequence). In DNA, the CDR3 is TGTGCCAGTACCGGGAGAACCAGCGGGAGAGGATACGAGCAGTACTTC. This translates into CASTGRTSGRGYEQYF.

The chain is built from TRBV28 and TRBJ2-7; perhaps TRBD2 as D (6 bases). The V and J ends lost 4 bases and 6 bases respectively, with 10 bases between them. Germline V gene lookup returns CDR1 MDHEN and CDR2 SYDVKM. The CDR3 is 12 amino acids. The CDR3 here is CASSSGLAEQYF. The CDR3 DNA reads as TGTGCCAGCAGTTCGGGACTCGCCGAGCAGTACTTC.

In this sample, this clonotype turned up many times. This chain connects TRBV11-3 to TRBJ2-2; D possibly corresponds to TRBD2 (7 bases). Per germline, CDR1 SGHNT and CDR2 YENEEA. CDR3 length: 14 residues. V dropped 11 bases and J dropped 2 bases, with 15 bases sitting between them. CDR3 sequence: CARKGGTNTGELFF. DNA for the CDR3: TGTGCCCGCAAGGGAGGGACAAACACCGGGGAGCTGTTTTTT.

The table lists this clonotype with many counts. The rearrangement joins TRBV5-1 to TRBJ2-7; D not certain. V dropped 0 bases and J dropped 0 bases, with 7 bases sitting between them. The CDR3 sequence is 14 residues long. CDR1 is SGHRS, CDR2 YFSETQ, per germline. The DNA for the CDR3 is TGCGCCAGCAGCTTGGAGGGCGACTCCTACGAGCAGTACTTC. Protein sequence: CASSLEGDSYEQYF.

At least ten counts were recorded for this clonotype. The chain links TRBV12-3 or TRBV12-4 to TRBJ2-7; D is unclear. The CDR3 sequence is 14 residues long. V was cut by 2 bases and J by 2 bases, with 10 bases left in between. CDR3 bases: TGTGCCAGCAGTTTACGGGTGTCTGCCTACGAGCAGTACTTC. It codes for CASSLRVSAYEQYF.

This clonotype was recorded at least ten times. This chain uses TRBV12-3 or TRBV12-4 with TRBJ2-7, with TRBD2 matching over 11 bases. The V gene end was trimmed by 5 bases and the J gene end by 0 bases; junction bases not matched to a gene: 6. This CDR3 spans 16 amino acids. The CDR3: CASSLSSGGDSYEQYF. The CDR3 DNA sequence: TGTGCCAGCAGTCTCAGTAGCGGGGGGGACTCCTACGAGCAGTACTTC.

This chain joins TRBV12-3 or TRBV12-4 and TRBJ1-5; TRBD1 is a possible D gene (5 bases). The CDR3 is made up of 14 amino acids. V lost 6 bases and J 3 bases, leaving 12 bases between the germline ends. The CDR3 DNA reads as TGTGCCAGCAGCTCCGGGACGGACAATCAGCCCCAGCATTTT. This gives the protein CASSSGTDNQPQHF.

This clonotype has at least ten counts. This chain connects TRBV19 to TRBJ1-2; 7 bases line up with TRBD1. Trimming at V came to 1 base and at J to 4 bases, leaving 6 bases not matched to a gene. This CDR3 is 15 amino acids long. CDR1 LNHDA and CDR2 SQIVND come from the germline V gene (reference sequence). The CDR3 coding sequence is TGTGCCAGTAGTATAGCAGGGGGGCAGGTCTATGGCTACACCTTC. Encoded protein: CASSIAGGQVYGYTF.

The J gene is TRBJ2-7, the V gene TRBV20-1; 7 bases fit TRBD2. The CDR3 extends over 14 amino acids. J gave up 7 bases and V 4 bases, and 13 bases lay outside the gene matches. The germline V gene has CDR1 DFQATT and CDR2 SNEGSKA (reference sequence). For the CDR3, the DNA is TGCAGTGCTATTAGGGCGGGAGCCATACGGGAGCAGTACTTC. Translation gives CSAIRAGAIREQYF.

This chain links TRBV5-1 with TRBJ2-7; 11 bases fit TRBD2. V trimming: 1 base; J trimming: 5 bases; junction bases outside the gene matches: 8. The CDR3 sequence is 16 residues long. Germline assignment: CDR1 SGHRS and CDR2 YFSETQ. The CDR3, as DNA: TGCGCCAGCAGCTTGACTAGCGGGAGTTTTGGAAACGAGCAGTACTTC. Translated, it gives CASSLTSGSFGNEQYF.

This clonotype was picked up many times. The chain combines TRBV3-1 with TRBJ2-5; no clear D. Looked up from germline, CDR1 is LGHDT and CDR2 is YNNKEL (reference sequence). V dropped 3 bases and J dropped 7 bases, with 12 bases sitting between them. This CDR3 spans 13 amino acids. The CDR3 reads CASSQALGVTQYF. In nucleotides, the CDR3 is TGTGCCAGCAGCCAGGCTTTAGGCGTGACCCAGTACTTC.

This clonotype was seen a handful of times. The J gene is TRBJ2-1, the V gene TRBV7-9, with TRBD2 identical over 14 bases. Germline V lookup: CDR1 SEHNR, CDR2 FQNEAQ (reference sequence). The V and J ends lost 1 base and 3 bases, in that order; junction bases with no gene match: 8. This CDR3 region has 19 residues. The CDR3: CASSLGTSGRSYYYNEQFF. The CDR3 region has the DNA TGTGCCAGCAGCTTAGGGACTAGCGGGAGGTCCTATTACTACAATGAGCAGTTCTTC. The entire variable domain, with the rest obtained from reference TRBV7-9 and TRBJ2-1, is as follows: DTGVSQNPRHKITKRGQNVTFRCDPISEHNRLYWYRQTLGQGPEFLTYFQNEAQLEKSRLLSDRFSAERPKGSFSTLEIQRTEQGDSAMYLCASSLGTSGRSYYYNEQFFGPGTRLTVL.

This clonotype was seen at least ten times. The rearrangement joins TRBV11-2 to TRBJ2-1; D is ambiguous. Trimming removed 5 bases from V and 8 bases from J, with 7 bases in between. The CDR3 length is 11 residues. CDR1 SGHAT and CDR2 FQNNGV come from the germline V gene. The chain's CDR3 is CASSHEDEQFF. In nucleotides, the CDR3 is TGTGCCAGCAGCCACGAGGATGAGCAGTTCTTC.

There are many counts of this clonotype. The V gene is TRBV28, the J gene TRBJ1-5; D possibly corresponds to TRBD1 (5 bases). V lost 2 bases and J 0 bases, leaving 8 bases between the germline ends. This CDR3 spans 15 amino acids. Germline V CDR1 and CDR2: MDHEN, SYDVKM. CDR3 DNA: TGTGCCAGCAGTTTAGCCAGGGATAGCAATCAGCCCCAGCATTTT. This codes for CASSLARDSNQPQHF.

This clonotype was seen only a few times. The rearrangement uses TRBV25-1 and TRBJ1-2; 10 nucleotides match TRBD1. Germline trimming cut 4 bases from V and 4 bases from J; bases unmatched to any gene: 12. CDR3 length equals 17 residues. Germline V gives CDR1 MGHDK, CDR2 SYGVNS. The CDR3 DNA is TGTGCCAGCAGTGGACTGGGACAGGGGAGGGGGGTCTATGGCTACACCTTC. Translated: CASSGLGQGRGVYGYTF.

This clonotype was seen repeatedly, ten times or more. The chain is built from TRBV7-3 and TRBJ2-1; D perhaps matches TRBD2 (7 bases). The CDR3 runs 12 residues. Germline loops: CDR1 SGHTA, CDR2 FQGTGA. Deletions cut 5 bases from V and 8 bases from J, with 10 bases between. The CDR3 DNA reads as TGTGCCAGCAGCCCCGGGGGGCATGAGCAGTTCTTC. Its protein is CASSPGGHEQFF.

This chain links TRBV11-2 with TRBJ2-4; D is perhaps TRBD1 (6 bases). Deletions cut 5 bases from V and 2 bases from J, with 13 bases between. Germline values: CDR1 SGHAT, CDR2 FQNNGV. There are 15 residues in the CDR3. The DNA of the CDR3 is TGTGCCAGCAGCACTCACAGGGTAACCAAAAACATTCAGTACTTC. It is translated as CASSTHRVTKNIQYF.

This clonotype has at least ten counts. CDR3 bases: TGTGCCAGCACTCCGGGACTAGCGGGACGCAATGAGCAGTTCTTC. Its translation: CASTPGLAGRNEQFF. The chain has TRBV7-2 and TRBJ2-1; 13 bases map to TRBD2. The ends lost 7 bases at V and 6 bases at J; junction bases unmatched: 6. Germline CDR1 SGHTA, CDR2 FQGNSA. The CDR3 is 15 amino acids.

The rearrangement links TRBV4-2 to TRBJ2-1; tentatively, D is TRBD1 or TRBD2 (5 bases each). Germline V gene sequence: CDR1 LGHNA, CDR2 YNFKEQ. Trimming removed 4 bases from V and 0 bases from J, with 13 bases in between. The CDR3 is 16 residues long. In DNA, the CDR3 is TGTGCCAGCAGCCCTCTAACGGGACCCTCCTACAATGAGCAGTTCTTC. It encodes CASSPLTGPSYNEQFF.

This clonotype appeared a few times. The gene calls are TRBV12-3 or TRBV12-4 and TRBJ2-7, with TRBD2 matching over 12 bases. J lost 5 bases, V lost 3 bases, and 2 bases had no gene match. The CDR3 loop spans 14 amino acids. The DNA of the CDR3 is TGTGCCAGCAGTTTGACTAGCGGGAGTAACGAGCAGTACTTC. Protein: CASSLTSGSNEQYF.

This clonotype was counted many times. The chain recombines TRBV12-5 with TRBJ1-2, with TRBD1 matching over 8 bases. The V gene end was trimmed by 4 bases and the J gene end by 2 bases; junction bases not matched to a gene: 15. The CDR3 loop spans 18 amino acids. Looked up from germline, CDR1 is LGHNT and CDR2 is FRNRAP. CDR3 DNA: TGTGCTAGTGGTTCGATAAGAAAACTGACAGGGGCGAACTATGGCTACACCTTC. Its protein is CASGSIRKLTGANYGYTF. The full variable domain, with the rest looked up from reference TRBV12-5 and TRBJ1-2, is DARVTQTPRHKVTEMGQEVTMRCQPILGHNTVFWYRQTMMQGLELLAYFRNRAPLDDSGMPKDRFSAEMPDATLATLKIQPSEPRDSAVYFCASGSIRKLTGANYGYTFGSGTRLTVV.

This clonotype showed up many times. The chain combines TRBV6-1 with TRBJ2-3; 10 bases fit TRBD1. With V trimmed by 8 bases and J by 2 bases, 7 bases remained unmatched. Germline V gives CDR1 MNHNS, CDR2 SASEGT. This CDR3 comprises 15 residues. The CDR3 region is CASGPTGGNTDTQYF. The CDR3, as DNA: TGTGCCAGCGGCCCGACAGGGGGCAACACAGATACGCAGTATTTT.

This clonotype was picked up a small number of times. The rearrangement uses TRBV12-3 or TRBV12-4 and TRBJ2-1; a weak D match, TRBD2 (5 bases). The CDR3 consists of 15 residues. V was pared by 4 bases and J by 0 bases, with 10 bases between. This CDR3 reads CASSSRGSSYNEQFF. CDR3 nucleotide sequence: TGTGCCAGCAGTTCTCGGGGATCCTCCTACAATGAGCAGTTCTTC.

This clonotype was picked up many times. The chain recombines TRBV27 with TRBJ2-7; 8 bases align to TRBD2. Germline lookup yields CDR1 MNHEY and CDR2 SMNVEV (reference sequence). The CDR3 totals 14 residues. The junction had 9 bases not matched to a gene; V was cut back by 5 bases and J by 6 bases. The CDR3 coding sequence is TGTGCCAGCAGTCCGGGACTAGGCCTCGGCGAGCAGTACTTC. Protein sequence: CASSPGLGLGEQYF.

This clonotype was counted between two and nine times. The CDR3 DNA reads TGTGCCAGCACCGGGACGGCAAGCCAAGAGACCCAGTACTTC. The encoded protein is CASTGTASQETQYF. V and J are TRBV2 and TRBJ2-5; the D gene could be TRBD1 or TRBD2 (5 bases each). The V end was cut by 7 bases, the J end by 1 base, with 13 bases between. Germline V CDR1 and CDR2: SNHLY, FYNNEI. The CDR3 length is 14 residues.

This clonotype was counted at least ten times. This chain uses TRBV18 with TRBJ2-3, with D uncertain. Trimming removed 2 bases from V and 6 bases from J, with 15 bases in between. The CDR3 is made up of 15 amino acids. Germline CDR1 and CDR2: KGHSH and LQKENI. In DNA form, the CDR3 reads TGTGCCAGCTCACCATCGGCGGTGGTCAGGGATACGCAGTATTTT. The encoded protein is CASSPSAVVRDTQYF. The variable domain in full, with the rest retrieved from reference TRBV18 and TRBJ2-3, is NAGVMQNPRHLVRRRGQEARLRCSPMKGHSHVYWYRQLPEEGLKFMVYLQKENIIDESGMPKERFSAEFPKEGPSILRIQQVVRGDSAAYFCASSPSAVVRDTQYFGPGTRLTVL.

This clonotype was seen repeatedly, ten times or more. The genes are TRBV12-3 or TRBV12-4 and TRBJ1-2; the match to TRBD1 covers 8 bases. Trimming cost V 7 bases and J 8 bases; bases outside gene matches: 9. The CDR3 runs 13 residues. The DNA for the CDR3 is TGTGCCAGCAATCCCCAGGGGGCAGGGGGCTACACCTTC. Translating gives CASNPQGAGGYTF.

This clonotype was observed at least ten times. The chain has TRBV18 and TRBJ1-4; D remains unclear. The CDR3 covers 15 residues. Germline V lookup: CDR1 KGHSH, CDR2 LQKENI. V was cut by 3 bases and J by 10 bases, with 18 bases left in between. The DNA for the CDR3 is TGTGCCAGCTCACCCTCCGAGGTGATCGGTGGAAAACTGTTTTTT. Its translation is CASSPSEVIGGKLFF.

This clonotype was detected ten times or more. V gene TRBV27 combines with J gene TRBJ2-1; D tentatively fits TRBD1 or TRBD2 (5 bases each). Germline assignment: CDR1 MNHEY and CDR2 SMNVEV (reference sequence). This CDR3 has 13 residues. The ends were cut back, 1 base at V and 9 bases at J, with 10 bases in the middle. As DNA, the CDR3 is TGTGCCAGCAGTTTATACGAGGGGACTGAGCAGTTCTTC. The encoded protein is CASSLYEGTEQFF.

This clonotype was detected ten times or more. Compared with germline, one end of the junction differs, possibly owing to a read error. This chain connects TRBV7-7 to TRBJ2-7, with D maybe TRBD1 (6 bases). Looked up from germline, CDR1 is SSHAT and CDR2 is FNYEAQ (reference sequence). The CDR3 length is 13 residues. DNA for the CDR3: TGTGCTAGCAGCCCTACAGGGACCACCGAGCAGTACTTC. Protein: CASSPTGTTEQYF.